This TCR beta chain was documented in a study of response to subunit inactivated influenza vaccine. TCRdb ran MiXCR on the RT-PCR reads and lists one entry per CDR3 protein. The sample has roughly 500,000 distinct CDR3 sequences; more than 15% are singletons. This clonotype was observed a handful of times. Its matching antigen is unknown. This CDR3 region has 19 residues. Per the germline V gene, CDR1 is LGHNA and CDR2 is YNFKEQ. Trimming removed 7 bases at V and 0 bases at J, with 22 bases between. Study-level points and caveats: Each seasonal influenza vaccination recruits few new T cells, the authors suggested.

This clonotype was sampled from a man between 50 and 70 years old who received an inactivated influenza vaccine. The sample here was CD4+ T cells sorted from PBMCs, taken around 25 months after vaccination. This chain joins TRBV4-2 and TRBJ1-6; D call uncertain. CDR3 sequence: CASNPALQSTSSYNSPLHF. For the CDR3, the DNA is TGTGCCAGCAACCCCGCCCTACAGAGTACGAGCTCCTATAATTCACCCCTCCACTTT.